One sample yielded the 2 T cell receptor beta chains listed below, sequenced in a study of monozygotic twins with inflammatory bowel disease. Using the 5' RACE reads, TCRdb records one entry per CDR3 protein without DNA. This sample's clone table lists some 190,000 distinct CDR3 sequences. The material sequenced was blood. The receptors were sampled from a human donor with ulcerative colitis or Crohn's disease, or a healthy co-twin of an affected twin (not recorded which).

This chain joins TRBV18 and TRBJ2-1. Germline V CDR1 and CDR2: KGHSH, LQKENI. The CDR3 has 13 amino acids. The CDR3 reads CASAPPGVGEQFF.

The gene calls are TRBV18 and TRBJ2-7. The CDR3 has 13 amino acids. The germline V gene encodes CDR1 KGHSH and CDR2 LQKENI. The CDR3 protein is CASSPPGSTEQYF.